This paragraph reports one T cell receptor (beta chain). Clones were read by immunoSEQ multiplex PCR, and TCRdb kept only the in-frame ones, dropping some. The data hold 130,000 to 150,000 clones, with about 86% observed a single time. The data were obtained in a study of T cell responses to AZD1222 COVID-19 vaccine. Germline CDR1 LNHDA, CDR2 SQIVND (reference sequence). Trimming pared 4 bases from V and 1 base from J, leaving 12 bases between. The CDR3 is 15 amino acids. The source is an adult who received the AZD1222 COVID-19 vaccine. The source was peripheral blood, collected 28 days after the second AZD1222 dose. The J gene is TRBJ2-3, the V gene TRBV19, with D possibly matching TRBD2 (6 bases). The CDR3 loop is CASSRGVGGTDTQYF. CDR3 DNA sequence: TGTGCCAGTAGTAGGGGGGTTGGTGGCACAGATACGCAGTATTTT.